This T cell receptor beta chain was profiled in a study of blood T cells in healthy people across ages. This clonotype occurred once. The antigen remains undetermined. Germline is not matched at one junction end, which may reflect a read error. In terms of origin and age, donors were healthy Caucasian individuals from Russia aged 6 to 90. Roughly 10 milliliters of peripheral blood were drawn from each donor into EDTA-treated tubes. Whenever a sample was processed, at least 6 million PBMCs were isolated. Through a sample-barcoded 5' primer and a J-beta primer mix, a second PCR was run for 7 to 11 cycles. TCRdb called the 5' RACE reads again in MiXCR, with one record for every CDR3 protein. The sample contains approximately 800,000 distinct CDR3 sequences, 56% of which appear only once. Study-wide findings and caveats: Comparison with aged donors showed that long-lived donors had more naive CD4+ cells and higher diversity.

The CDR3 runs 16 residues. CDR1 is SGHTA, CDR2 FQGNSA, per germline. Input material: blood. The chain links TRBV7-2 to TRBJ1-5, with 8 bases identical to TRBD1. This TCR came from a man aged 40-49 years in good health. The CDR3 here is CACSLRTGYSNQPQHF. CDR3 in DNA: TGTGCCTGCAGCTTAAGGACAGGGTATAGCAATCAGCCCCAGCATTTT.